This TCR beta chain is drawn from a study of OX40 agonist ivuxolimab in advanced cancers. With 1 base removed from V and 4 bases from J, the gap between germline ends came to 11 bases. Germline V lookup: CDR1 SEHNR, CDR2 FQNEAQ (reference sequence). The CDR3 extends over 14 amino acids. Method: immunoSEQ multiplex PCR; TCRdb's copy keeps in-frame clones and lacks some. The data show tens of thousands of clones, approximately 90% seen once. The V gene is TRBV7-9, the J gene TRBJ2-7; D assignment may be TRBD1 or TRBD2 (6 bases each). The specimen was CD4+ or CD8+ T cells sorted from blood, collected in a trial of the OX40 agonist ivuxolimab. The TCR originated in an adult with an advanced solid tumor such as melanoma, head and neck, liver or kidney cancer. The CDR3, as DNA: TGTGCCAGCAGCTTAGGGGGGGCTACTTACGAGCAGTACTTC. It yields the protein CASSLGGATYEQYF.